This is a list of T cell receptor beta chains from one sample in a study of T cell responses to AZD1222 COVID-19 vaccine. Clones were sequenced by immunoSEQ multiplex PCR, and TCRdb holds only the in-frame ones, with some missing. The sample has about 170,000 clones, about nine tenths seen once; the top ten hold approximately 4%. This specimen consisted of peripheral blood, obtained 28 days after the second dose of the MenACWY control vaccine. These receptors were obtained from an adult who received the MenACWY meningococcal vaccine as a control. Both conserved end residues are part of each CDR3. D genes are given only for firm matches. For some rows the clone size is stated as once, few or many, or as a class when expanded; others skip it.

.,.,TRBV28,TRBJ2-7,TGTGCCAGCGGACAGGGACGGACTAGCTCCTACGAGCAGTACTTC,CASGQGRTSSYEQYF
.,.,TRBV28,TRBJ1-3,TGTGCCAGCAGCCCAGGGAGGGGTACTGGAAACACCATATATTTT,CASSPGRGTGNTIYF
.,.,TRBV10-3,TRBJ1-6,TGTGCCATCGCGGGCGGACTAAATTCACCCCTCCACTTT,CAIAGGLNSPLHF
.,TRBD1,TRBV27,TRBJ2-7,TGTGCCAGCACCAGGGGACAGTCCTACGAGCAGTACTTC,CASTRGQSYEQYF
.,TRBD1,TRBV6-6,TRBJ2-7,TGTGCCAGCAGGGCAGGGGGTCTCTACGAGCAGTACTTC,CASRAGGLYEQYF
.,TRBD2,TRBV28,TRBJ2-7,TGTGCCAGCAGTCCCTCGCACGGGGGGGAGCAGTACTTC,CASSPSHGGEQYF
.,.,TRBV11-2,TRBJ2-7,TGTGCCAGTAGCTTGAACCTCTACGAGCAGTACTTC,CASSLNLYEQYF
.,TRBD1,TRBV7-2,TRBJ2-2,TGTGCCAGCAGCTCCCATGGACAGGGTAGGGTCGGGGAGCTGTTTTTT,CASSSHGQGRVGELFF
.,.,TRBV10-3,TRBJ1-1,TGTGCCATCAGTGAGTCGGCCAGGGCAACTGAAGCTTTCTTT,CAISESARATEAFF
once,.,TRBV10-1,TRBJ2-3,TGCGCCAGCAGTCGGGACGGCACAGATACGCAGTATTTT,CASSRDGTDTQYF
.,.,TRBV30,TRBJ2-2,TGTGCCTGGAGTTTTACAGGGCTCAACACCGGGGAGCTGTTTTTT,CAWSFTGLNTGELFF
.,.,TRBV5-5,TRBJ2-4,TGTGCCAGCAGCTCCCACAGGACAGTTCAGTACTTC,CASSSHRTVQYF
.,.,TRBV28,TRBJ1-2,TGTGCCAGCAGTTCGGACAGCCTGGATGGCTACACCTTC,CASSSDSLDGYTF
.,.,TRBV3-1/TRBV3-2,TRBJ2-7,TGTGCCAGCAGCCCCCCCCAAGCTCCCTACGAGCAGTACTTC,CASSPPQAPYEQYF
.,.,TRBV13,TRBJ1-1,TGTGCCAGCAGCTTCTCCCAACCCCTCGCCGTCGAGGGTGTGGCCACTGAAGCTTTCTTT,CASSFSQPLAVEGVATEAFF
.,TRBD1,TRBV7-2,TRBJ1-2,TGTGCCAGCAGCTTAGTAGGGGCAGGGGGCTATGGCTACACCTTC,CASSLVGAGGYGYTF
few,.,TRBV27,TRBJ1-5,TGTGCCAGCAGTTTATGGGGATTTAGCAATCAGCCCCAGCATTTT,CASSLWGFSNQPQHF
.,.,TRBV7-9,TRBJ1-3,TGTGCCAGCAGCTCCCCTCCTGGAAACACCATATATTTT,CASSSPPGNTIYF
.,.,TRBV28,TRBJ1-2,TGTGCCAGCAGTCCCCCCGGGACTGGCTATGGCTACACCTTC,CASSPPGTGYGYTF
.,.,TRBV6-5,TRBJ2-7,TGTGCCAGCAGTTACCCAGCGGGCCCGAGCTCCTACGAGCAGTACTTC,CASSYPAGPSSYEQYF
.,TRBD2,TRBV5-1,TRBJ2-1,TGCGCCAGCAGCTCCCGAGCGGGAGGTACGGCGCTTCGCGATGAGCAGTTCTTC,CASSSRAGGTALRDEQFF
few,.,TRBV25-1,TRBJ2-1,TGTGCCAGCAGTGTCGGGACATATGTACAAGAGCAGTTCTTC,CASSVGTYVQEQFF
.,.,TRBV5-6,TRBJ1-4,TGTGCCAGCAGCCCAGGGACAAATGAAAAACTGTTTTTT,CASSPGTNEKLFF
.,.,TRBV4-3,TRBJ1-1,TGCGCCAGCAGCCCGCGGGGAAGAGAGACTGAAGCTTTCTTT,CASSPRGRETEAFF
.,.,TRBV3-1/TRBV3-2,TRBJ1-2,TGTGCCGCCGGGCTCCCCACTGGCTACACCTTC,CAAGLPTGYTF
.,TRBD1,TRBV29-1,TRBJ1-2,TGCAGCGTTGCGTCCAGGGGGAGGGACTTTAACTATGGCTACACCTTC,CSVASRGRDFNYGYTF
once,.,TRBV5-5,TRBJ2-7,TGTGCCAGCAGCTTAGCCCGGGACACTCTACGGGAGCAGTACTTC,CASSLARDTLREQYF